Listed below are T cell receptor beta chains from one sample, sequenced in a study of long-term antiretroviral therapy in people with HIV. The table came from immunoSEQ multiplex PCR; TCRdb's copy has only in-frame clones and leaves some out. Of fewer than 25,000 clones detected, approximately 81% appear once; the ten largest clones hold about a sixth. The sample consisted of unsorted PBMCs, taken at the start of antiretroviral therapy, before treatment. The receptors derive from a woman aged 18 to 35 with HIV. Each CDR3 is given with its conserved first and last residue. The D gene is left open where the match is weak. Expanded clones are given a class, and other clones once, few, many or no size at all.

CDR3 length	D gene	J gene	clone size	V gene	CDR3 DNA	CDR3 protein
12	.	TRBJ1-1	.	TRBV7-8	TGTGCCAGCAGGGAGATAAACACTGAAGCTTTCTTT	CASREINTEAFF
15	TRBD2	TRBJ2-1	.	TRBV28	TGTGCCAGCAGGACGACTAGCGGACCTGCGGAAGAGCAGTTCTTC	CASRTTSGPAEEQFF
15	TRBD1	TRBJ1-1	.	TRBV27	TGTGCCAGCAGTTTATCGAGGGGGCTGAACACTGAAGCTTTCTTT	CASSLSRGLNTEAFF
14	.	TRBJ1-2	medium-sized	TRBV11-2	TGTGCCAGCAGCTTGGGCGAGACTGGTGGTGGCTACACCTTC	CASSLGETGGGYTF
15	TRBD1	TRBJ2-7	.	TRBV28	TGTGCCAGCAGTTACCACTCTGGACAGGGCCACGAGCAGTACTTC	CASSYHSGQGHEQYF
16	.	TRBJ1-5	.	TRBV10-3	TGTGCCATCAGTGAGTCTAATACAGCCGGGGGTCAGCCCCAGCATTTT	CAISESNTAGGQPQHF
18	.	TRBJ2-3	.	TRBV4-1	TGCGCCAGCAGCCAAGATCCAGGGTACGAGGGTACATCAGATACGCAGTATTTT	CASSQDPGYEGTSDTQYF
16	.	TRBJ1-2	.	TRBV6-5	TGTGCCAGCAGTTCGCGGGAAAGACTCCAAGTCTATGGCTACACCTTC	CASSSRERLQVYGYTF
15	.	TRBJ2-7	once	TRBV7-2	TGTGCCAGCAGCAACCATCTGGAGGGGGGCTACGAGCAGTACTTC	CASSNHLEGGYEQYF
15	TRBD2	TRBJ2-1	.	TRBV6-5	TGTGCCAGCAGTTCGACTAGCGGCGTTTACAATGAGCAGTTCTTC	CASSSTSGVYNEQFF
12	.	TRBJ1-4	few	TRBV13	TGTGCCAGCAGCTTAGAGGGTGAAAAACTGTTTTTT	CASSLEGEKLFF
15	TRBD2	TRBJ2-7	.	TRBV5-1	TGCGCCAGCTGTAGCGGGAGTGTGGGGCCCTACGAGCAGTACTTC	CASCSGSVGPYEQYF
14	.	TRBJ2-2	few	TRBV27	TGTGCCAGCAGTTTCGGCTGGAACACCGGGGAGCTGTTTTTT	CASSFGWNTGELFF
17	TRBD2	TRBJ2-7	.	TRBV9	TGTGCCAGCAGCGTAGGTGTGACTAGCGGGGGGTGGGGAGAGCAGTACTTC	CASSVGVTSGGWGEQYF
13	.	TRBJ1-6	.	TRBV9	TGTGCCAGCAGCGAGGACTGGTATTCACCCCTCCACTTT	CASSEDWYSPLHF
13	.	TRBJ1-4	few	TRBV6-6	TGTGCCAGCAGCCGAGGGGAGAATGAAAAACTGTTTTTT	CASSRGENEKLFF
12	.	TRBJ1-1	few	TRBV6-6	TGTGCCAGCAGTTACGGGGGGACTGAAGCTTTCTTT	CASSYGGTEAFF
16	.	TRBJ2-5	.	TRBV2	TGTGCCAGCAGTGTGGGGAGTGGGGGGGCCGAGGAGACCCAGTACTTC	CASSVGSGGAEETQYF
13	.	TRBJ1-2	.	TRBV7-6	TGTGCCAGCAGCTTACCAGGATTCTATGGCTACACCTTC	CASSLPGFYGYTF
15	TRBD1	TRBJ2-5	.	TRBV7-8	TGTGCCAGCAGCTCGGGACAGCTTTTAATGGAGACCCAGTACTTC	CASSSGQLLMETQYF
17	TRBD1	TRBJ2-7	.	TRBV18	TGTGCCAGCTCACCTCGGAACCCGGGACAGGAAGGCTACGAGCAGTACTTC	CASSPRNPGQEGYEQYF
15	.	TRBJ1-5	.	TRBV2	TGTGCCAGCAGTGTGGAACGATATAGCAATCAGCCCCAGCATTTT	CASSVERYSNQPQHF
11	.	TRBJ2-1	few	TRBV5-4	TGTGCCAGCCTACAGAACAATGAGCAGTTCTTC	CASLQNNEQFF
14	.	TRBJ1-5	.	TRBV7-3	TGTGCCAGCAGCTCGGACCCTACCCATCAGCCCCAGCATTTT	CASSSDPTHQPQHF
14	.	TRBJ1-1	.	TRBV18	TGTGCCAGCTCAGGAAGAGGTGGTGACACTGAAGCTTTCTTT	CASSGRGGDTEAFF
15	TRBD2	TRBJ2-2	.	TRBV30	TGTGCCTGGACCCACAGCGGGATCAACACCGGGGAGCTGTTTTTT	CAWTHSGINTGELFF
17	TRBD1	TRBJ1-2	.	TRBV5-1	TGCGCCAGCAGCTTGGTTCAGGGGGCTAGAGAAAACTATGGCTACACCTTC	CASSLVQGARENYGYTF
16	.	TRBJ1-5	once	TRBV27	TGTGCCAGCAGTTTGGCGGGGTTCGGGAGCAATCAGCCCCAGCATTTT	CASSLAGFGSNQPQHF
15	TRBD2	TRBJ2-1	few	TRBV4-3	TGCGCCAGCAGCCAACCTAGCGGGGGGCGAAATGAGCAGTTCTTC	CASSQPSGGRNEQFF
15	TRBD2	TRBJ2-7	.	TRBV27	TGTGCCAGCGGTTCTAGCGGACTCCCCTCCTACGAGCAGTACTTC	CASGSSGLPSYEQYF
13	TRBD1	TRBJ2-7	.	TRBV9	TGTGCCAGCAGCCCATGGCAGGGGGACGAGCAGTACTTC	CASSPWQGDEQYF
15	TRBD2	TRBJ2-1	.	TRBV11-3	TGTGCCAGCAGCCAGGGACTAGCGGGGAACAATGAGCAGTTCTTC	CASSQGLAGNNEQFF
15	.	TRBJ1-4	.	TRBV6-5	TGTGCCAGCAGTTACTCGGGGATGGCGAGCGAAAAACTGTTTTTT	CASSYSGMASEKLFF
13	TRBD1	TRBJ1-1	.	TRBV7-3	TGTGCCAGCAGCCGGACAGGGAACACTGAAGCTTTCTTT	CASSRTGNTEAFF
17	.	TRBJ2-7	.	TRBV7-2	TGTGCCAGCAGCCCCCCGGGAGGTCGGACAGGGTGGTACGAGCAGTACTTC	CASSPPGGRTGWYEQYF
16	TRBD1	TRBJ1-3	.	TRBV5-1	TGCGCCAGCAGCTTCAAACAGGGGCTGAATGGAAACACCATATATTTT	CASSFKQGLNGNTIYF
16	TRBD1	TRBJ2-5	.	TRBV9	TGTGCCAGCAGCGTCGGGACAGGGGGTCGTCAAGAGACCCAGTACTTC	CASSVGTGGRQETQYF
15	.	TRBJ1-6	.	TRBV19	TGTGCCAGTAGTATCTGGGCAGGCCAAGGATCACCCCTCCACTTT	CASSIWAGQGSPLHF
16	TRBD1	TRBJ2-1	.	TRBV7-4	TGTGCCAGCAGCCTCCGAGGGGGCTTCTCGGACAATGAGCAGTTCTTC	CASSLRGGFSDNEQFF
16	.	TRBJ1-4	.	TRBV5-6	TGTGCCAGCAGCCCTTCGTGGGGATTAGCTAATGAAAAACTGTTTTTT	CASSPSWGLANEKLFF
13	.	TRBJ2-3	.	TRBV7-6	TGTGCCAGCAGGGCCGGGGGCACAGATACGCAGTATTTT	CASRAGGTDTQYF